These 9 T cell receptor beta chains came from one sample sequenced in a study of cytomegalovirus exposure and HLA in healthy donors. Primers for the PCR totalled 60 Vbeta and 13 Jbeta. Profiled with immunoSEQ multiplex PCR; TCRdb holds only in-frame clones, not every one. This sample yields tens of thousands of clones, of which 67% are seen a single time; 2.1% belongs to the top ten. The source material was PBMCs. The receptors were gathered from a man aged 25-45 years in good health and CMV-seronegative.

This rearrangement joins TRBV30 to TRBJ1-1; the D gene is possibly TRBD1 (6 bases). Trimming stripped 3 bases from V and 1 base from J, with 6 bases between. Germline CDR1 GTSNPN, CDR2 SVGIG (reference sequence). This CDR3 spans 12 amino acids. The CDR3 sequence is CAWRGQNTEAFF. CDR3 bases: TGTGCCTGGAGGGGACAGAACACTGAAGCTTTCTTT.

The V and J genes are TRBV5-6 and TRBJ2-6; weak D call: TRBD1 (6 bases). Germline loops: CDR1 SGHDT, CDR2 YYEEEE. V was pared by 4 bases and J by 2 bases, with 16 bases between. The CDR3 extends over 17 amino acids. The CDR3 loop is CASSGTGYSAGANVLTF. In nucleotides, the CDR3 is TGTGCCAGCAGCGGAACAGGGTACTCAGCTGGGGCCAACGTCCTGACTTTC.

This clone was observed a few times. The rearrangement links TRBV5-6 to TRBJ1-2; D possibly corresponds to TRBD1 (6 bases). The CDR3 has 16 residues. Trimming took off 2 bases at V and 0 bases at J, with 14 bases between the two ends. The germline gives CDR1 SGHDT, CDR2 YYEEEE. The chain's CDR3 is CASSFTQGLTNYGYTF. CDR3 coding DNA: TGTGCCAGCAGCTTTACACAGGGATTAACTAACTATGGCTACACCTTC.

This clone was observed a handful of times. The gene calls are TRBV19 and TRBJ2-3, with TRBD2 as a possible D gene (7 bases). Germline V gene sequence: CDR1 LNHDA, CDR2 SQIVND (reference sequence). V shed 3 bases and J shed 5 bases, with 18 bases lying between them. This CDR3 contains 16 residues. The CDR3 DNA follows: TGTGCCAGTAGTATCCCCCCAGGGGAGGGGAAAGATACGCAGTATTTT. This sequence encodes CASSIPPGEGKDTQYF.

V usage is TRBV11-2 and J usage is TRBJ1-1; 7 bases are shared with TRBD1. This CDR3 spans 14 amino acids. With 5 bases clipped from V and 5 bases from J, the junction kept 8 bases outside the gene matches. Germline CDR1 reads SGHAT; CDR2 reads FQNNGV. The CDR3 spells CASSRRQGGTEAFF. CDR3 DNA sequence: TGTGCCAGCAGCCGCAGACAGGGTGGGACTGAAGCTTTCTTT.

The chain uses TRBV5-1 and TRBJ2-7; D perhaps matches TRBD1 (6 bases). Germline lookup yields CDR1 SGHRS and CDR2 YFSETQ. V was shortened by 3 bases and J by 2 bases, with 18 bases between the two germline ends. This CDR3 region has 16 residues. CDR3 in amino acids: CASSYGVGAGAYEQYF. The CDR3 region has the DNA TGCGCCAGCAGCTACGGAGTGGGGGCAGGCGCCTACGAGCAGTACTTC.

This sequence joins TRBV18 and TRBJ1-2; D is perhaps TRBD1 (6 bases). V was cut by 2 bases and J by 9 bases, with 22 bases left in between. The CDR3 is 16 residues long. Germline V lookup: CDR1 KGHSH, CDR2 LQKENI. In DNA, the CDR3 is TGTGCCAGCTCACCAGATTTCGGCGGGGGAGACAGGAGCTACACCTTC. As protein: CASSPDFGGGDRSYTF.

The rearrangement joins TRBV2 to TRBJ1-4; D perhaps matches TRBD1 (5 bases). From germline, CDR1 is SNHLY and CDR2 FYNNEI. The CDR3 sequence is 13 residues long. The V and J ends lost 4 bases and 5 bases respectively, with 8 bases between them. Here the CDR3 reads CASSGQGNEKLFF. In DNA, the CDR3 is TGTGCCAGCAGTGGGCAGGGAAATGAAAAACTGTTTTTT.

A few counts support this clone. The CDR3 spells CASSLGGTLWETQYF. CDR3 in DNA: TGTGCCAGCAGCTTGGGAGGGACACTATGGGAGACCCAGTACTTC. The rearrangement links TRBV5-6 to TRBJ2-5, with a weak D call TRBD1 (6 bases). The CDR3 covers 15 residues. The ends were cut back, 0 bases at V and 5 bases at J, with 14 bases in the middle. Germline V gene lookup returns CDR1 SGHDT and CDR2 YYEEEE.